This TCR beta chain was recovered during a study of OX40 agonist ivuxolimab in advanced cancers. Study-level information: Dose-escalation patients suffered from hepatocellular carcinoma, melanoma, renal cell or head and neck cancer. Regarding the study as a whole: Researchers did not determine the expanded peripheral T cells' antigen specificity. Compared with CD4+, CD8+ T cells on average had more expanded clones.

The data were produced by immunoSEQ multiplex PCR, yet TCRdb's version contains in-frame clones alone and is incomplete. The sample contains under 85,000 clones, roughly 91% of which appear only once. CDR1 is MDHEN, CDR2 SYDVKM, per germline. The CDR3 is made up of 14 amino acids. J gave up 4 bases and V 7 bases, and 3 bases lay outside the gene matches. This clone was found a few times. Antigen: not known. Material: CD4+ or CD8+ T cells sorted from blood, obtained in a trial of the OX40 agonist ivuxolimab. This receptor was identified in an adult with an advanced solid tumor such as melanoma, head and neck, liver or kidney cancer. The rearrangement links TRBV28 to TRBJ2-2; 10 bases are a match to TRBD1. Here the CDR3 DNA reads TGTGCCAGCAAGGGGACAGGGGTCACCGGGGAGCTGTTTTTT. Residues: CASKGTGVTGELFF. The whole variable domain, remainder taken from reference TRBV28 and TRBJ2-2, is DVKVTQSSRYLVKRTGEKVFLECVQDMDHENMFWYRQDPGLGLRLIYFSYDVKMKEKGDIPEGYSVSREKKERFSLILESASTNQTSMYLCASKGTGVTGELFFGEGSRLTVL.